Given below is one TCR beta chain in context. Its antigen is unidentified. Trimming removed 3 bases at V and 3 bases at J, with 12 bases between. In germline, CDR1 is SQVTM, CDR2 ANQGSEA. This CDR3 spans 13 amino acids. The data are from a study of OX40 agonist ivuxolimab in advanced cancers. Across the study: There were three patients with partial responses, one having hepatocellular carcinoma and two cutaneous melanoma.

TCRdb's copy holds only in-frame clones and misses some; the assay was immunoSEQ multiplex PCR. The sample has about 38,000 clones, approximately 92% seen once; the top ten hold 8.5% to 10%. Study results and caveats: Patients who responded partially at 0.1-3.0 mg/kg showed clonal expansion ranking among the lowest. There were, on average, more expanded clones in CD8+ T cells than in CD4+. The expanded peripheral T cells' antigen specificity was not determined.

The sample here was CD4+ or CD8+ T cells sorted from blood, taken in a trial of the OX40 agonist ivuxolimab. The receptor's source is an adult with an advanced solid tumor such as melanoma, head and neck, liver or kidney cancer. This chain joins TRBV29-1 and TRBJ2-7, with a tentative D call TRBD2 (6 bases). The CDR3 reads CSVEEEGRYEQYF. CDR3 sequence (DNA): TGCAGCGTTGAGGAGGAGGGGCGCTACGAGCAGTACTTC.